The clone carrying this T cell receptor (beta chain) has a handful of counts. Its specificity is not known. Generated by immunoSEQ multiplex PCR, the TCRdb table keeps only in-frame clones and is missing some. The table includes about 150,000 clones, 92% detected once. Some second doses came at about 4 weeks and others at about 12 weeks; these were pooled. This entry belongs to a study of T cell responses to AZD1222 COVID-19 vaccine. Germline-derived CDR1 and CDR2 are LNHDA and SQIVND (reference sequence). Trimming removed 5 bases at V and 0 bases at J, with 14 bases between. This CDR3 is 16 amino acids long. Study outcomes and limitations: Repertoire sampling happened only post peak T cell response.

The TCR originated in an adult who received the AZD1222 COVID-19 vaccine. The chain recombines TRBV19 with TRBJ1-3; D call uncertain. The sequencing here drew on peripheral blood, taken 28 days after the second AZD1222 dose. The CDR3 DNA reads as TGTGCCAGTAGTCTTCGGACGGTCAACTCTGGAAACACCATATATTTT. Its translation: CASSLRTVNSGNTIYF.